This TCR beta chain stems from a study of OX40 agonist ivuxolimab in advanced cancers. As for the study in general: Participants, 82.7% male, averaged approximately 60 years of age, ranging from about 23 to 90. Partial responses were seen in three patients, one with hepatocellular carcinoma and two with cutaneous melanoma.

Produced via immunoSEQ multiplex PCR; TCRdb's table is partial and in-frame only. Of about 19,000 clones in the sample, less than 90% are singletons; the top ten hold less than 60%. V shed 3 bases, J shed 6 bases, and the junction held 7 bases outside the gene matches. This CDR3 has 15 amino acids. The V gene's germline CDR1 is SGDLS and CDR2 YYNGEE. Overall study findings and caveats: With doses of 0.1-3.0 mg/kg, partial responders showed among the lowest clonal expansion. Specificity for antigen went undetermined in the expanded peripheral T cells.

Of note for this clone: Its antigen is as yet unknown.

The sequence came from an adult with an advanced solid tumor such as melanoma, head and neck, liver or kidney cancer. Material: CD4+ or CD8+ T cells sorted from blood, obtained in a trial of the OX40 agonist ivuxolimab. The J gene is TRBJ2-3, the V gene TRBV9; 10 nucleotides line up with TRBD1. CDR3 region: CASSEDGQGGDTQYF. In nucleotides, the CDR3 is TGTGCCAGCAGCGAAGATGGACAGGGGGGTGATACGCAGTATTTT.